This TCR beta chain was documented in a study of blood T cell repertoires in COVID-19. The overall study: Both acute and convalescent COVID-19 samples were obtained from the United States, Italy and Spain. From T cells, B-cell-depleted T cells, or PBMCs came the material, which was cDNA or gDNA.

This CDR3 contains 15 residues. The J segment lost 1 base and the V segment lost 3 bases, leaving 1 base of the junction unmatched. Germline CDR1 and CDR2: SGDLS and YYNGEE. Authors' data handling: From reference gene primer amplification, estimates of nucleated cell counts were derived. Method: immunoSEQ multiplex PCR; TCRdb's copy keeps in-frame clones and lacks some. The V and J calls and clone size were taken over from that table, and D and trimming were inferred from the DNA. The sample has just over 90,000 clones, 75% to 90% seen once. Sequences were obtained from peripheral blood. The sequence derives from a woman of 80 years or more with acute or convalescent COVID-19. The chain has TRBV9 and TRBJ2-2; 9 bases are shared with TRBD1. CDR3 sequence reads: CASSGGQGNTGELFF. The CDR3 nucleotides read TGTGCCAGCAGCGGGGGACAGGGGAACACCGGGGAGCTGTTTTTT.